This T cell receptor (beta chain) is drawn from a study of blood T cell repertoires in COVID-19. Study at large: The samples span acute and convalescent COVID-19 from the United States, Italy and Spain. T cells, B-cell-depleted T cells, or PBMCs supplied cDNA or gDNA.

Looked up from germline, CDR1 is MNHEY and CDR2 is SMNVEV (reference sequence). V was shortened by 7 bases and J by 0 bases, with 5 bases between the two germline ends. CDR3 length: 12 residues. Authors' methods: Reference gene primer amplification gave estimated nucleated cell counts. Measured with immunoSEQ multiplex PCR; TCRdb has only the in-frame clones, and not every one. V and J calls and clone size come straight from that table; D and trimming were deduced from the DNA. The repertoire holds about 180,000 clones, 80% to 90% seen once, with less than 2% in the top ten. The sample was peripheral blood. This receptor was identified in a man between 18 and 35 years old who had recovered from COVID-19. The chain links TRBV27 to TRBJ2-3; D unresolved. The CDR3 protein is CASTLSTDTQYF. CDR3 sequence (DNA): TGTGCCAGCACCCTGAGCACAGATACGCAGTATTTT.